This T cell receptor (beta chain) originates from a study of blood T cell repertoires in COVID-19. Overall study: From the United States, Italy and Spain came samples of acute and convalescent COVID-19. The analysed material was cDNA or gDNA that came from T cells, B-cell-depleted T cells, or PBMCs.

Patients at the Seattle site were enrolled during active infection and followed longitudinally. The authors' processing: Reference gene primer amplification yielded estimated nucleated cell counts. This table comes from immunoSEQ multiplex PCR, and its TCRdb copy is limited to in-frame clones, with some not included. V, J and clone size were drawn from that table, and D and trimming were deduced from the DNA. The repertoire holds roughly 200,000 clones, with around 80% as singletons. The length of the CDR3 is 14 residues. Looked up from germline, CDR1 is LGHDT and CDR2 is YNNKEL (reference sequence). The junction had 3 bases not matched to a gene; V was cut back by 4 bases and J by 2 bases.

Source material: peripheral blood. This sequence was found in a woman older than 75 with COVID-19, enrolled during active disease. V and J are TRBV3-1 (or the pseudogene TRBV3-2) and TRBJ1-2, with 8 positions matching TRBD1. This CDR3 reads CASSLRDRNYGYTF. The DNA of the CDR3 is TGTGCCAGCAGCCTCCGGGACAGGAACTATGGCTACACCTTC.